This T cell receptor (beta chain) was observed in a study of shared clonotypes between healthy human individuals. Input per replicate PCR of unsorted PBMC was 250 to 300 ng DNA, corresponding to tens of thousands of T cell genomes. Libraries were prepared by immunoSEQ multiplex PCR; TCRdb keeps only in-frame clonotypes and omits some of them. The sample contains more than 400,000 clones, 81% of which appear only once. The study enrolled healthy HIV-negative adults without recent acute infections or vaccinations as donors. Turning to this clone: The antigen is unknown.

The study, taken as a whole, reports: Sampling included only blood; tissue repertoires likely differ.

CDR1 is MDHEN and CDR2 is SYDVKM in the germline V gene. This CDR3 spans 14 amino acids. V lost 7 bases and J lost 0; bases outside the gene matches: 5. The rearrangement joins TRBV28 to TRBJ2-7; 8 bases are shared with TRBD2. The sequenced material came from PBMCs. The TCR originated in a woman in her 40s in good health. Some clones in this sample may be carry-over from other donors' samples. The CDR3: CASKPGRVSYEQYF. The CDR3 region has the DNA TGTGCCAGCAAACCCGGGAGGGTCTCCTACGAGCAGTACTTC.